The 8 T cell receptor beta chains given below trace back to one sample, sequenced in a study of molecular identifiers for immune sequencing clone quantification. One entry per CDR3 protein, called by TCRdb with MiXCR from the PCR reads. Of 400,000 to 600,000 distinct CDR3 sequences listed, around 21% are singletons. The sequenced sample was naive CD8+ T cells from blood, with Jurkat cell RNA spiked in. Sample subset: FACS-sorted CD8+CD4-CCR7+CD45RA+ naive T cells. The origin of the receptors is a human donor in good health. Some libraries in this study had Jurkat cell RNA spiked in.

This clonotype was recorded at least ten times. The chain carries TRBV7-2 and TRBJ2-7; D is unclear. This CDR3 is 12 amino acids long. Germline V CDR1 and CDR2: SGHTA, FQGNSA. V lost 3 bases, J lost 3 bases, and 6 bases lay in between. The CDR3 DNA reads as TGTGCCAGCAGCTTTACGGGCTACGAGCAGTACTTC. The encoded protein is CASSFTGYEQYF.

In its sample, this clonotype was seen a few times. The chain couples TRBV12-3 or TRBV12-4 to TRBJ1-2; D not certain. Trimming cost V 3 bases and J 6 bases, with 14 bases left between them. This CDR3 contains 14 residues. In nucleotides, the CDR3 is TGTGCCAGCAGTTTTTCGGTACCAGGCGATGGCTACACCTTC. It encodes CASSFSVPGDGYTF.

This clonotype appeared a few times. V is TRBV6-5 and J is TRBJ2-5; tentative D call: TRBD1 (6 bases). Germline V CDR1 and CDR2: MNHEY, SVGAGI. Trimming left V 6 bases short and J 2 bases short, with 19 bases between. There are 16 residues in the CDR3. CDR3 in DNA: TGTGCCAGCAGGAGAAAGCCGGGACAACTGCAAGAGACCCAGTACTTC. Translating gives CASRRKPGQLQETQYF.

V and J are TRBV4-1 and TRBJ1-4; D remains unclear. The CDR3 is 16 residues long. V was pared by 4 bases and J by 3 bases, with 15 bases between. Per the germline V gene, CDR1 is MGHRA and CDR2 is YSYEKL. In DNA form, the CDR3 reads TGCGCCAGCAGCCTACTTATGGCAGCTTCTAATGAAAAACTGTTTTTT. Translating it yields CASSLLMAASNEKLFF.

The sample holds many counts of this clonotype. The genes are TRBV14 and TRBJ2-3; TRBD2 matches 8 bases. The CDR3 covers 15 residues. CDR1 and CDR2 (germline): SGHDN, FVKESK. J gave up 0 bases and V 1 base, and 0 bases lay outside the gene matches. CDR3 protein: CASSQASGSTDTQYF. CDR3 nucleotide sequence: TGTGCCAGCAGCCAAGCTAGCGGGAGCACAGATACGCAGTATTTT.

This clonotype was seen at least ten times. The chain joins TRBV6-5 to TRBJ2-7, with 10 bases matching TRBD1. Looked up from germline, CDR1 is MNHEY and CDR2 is SVGAGI. The V gene end was trimmed by 0 bases and the J gene end by 6 bases; junction bases not matched to a gene: 5. There are 15 residues in the CDR3. The CDR3: CASSYSTGGGSEQYF. The DNA for the CDR3 is TGTGCCAGCAGTTACTCGACAGGGGGCGGGTCCGAGCAGTACTTC.

There are many counts of this clonotype. CDR3 sequence reads: CASSPRTSGTLTDTQYF. The CDR3 nucleotides read TGTGCCAGCAGCCCCAGGACTAGCGGGACACTCACAGATACGCAGTATTTT. The rearrangement uses TRBV7-6 and TRBJ2-3; 12 nucleotides agree with TRBD2. This CDR3 comprises 17 residues. In germline, CDR1 is SGHVS, CDR2 FNYEAQ. V lost 5 bases to trimming and J lost 2 bases; unmatched junction nucleotides: 8.

Remarks on this clonotype: A much larger clone sits a single nucleotide away, making a read error possible. The rearrangement uses TRBV14 and TRBJ2-3; no clear D. The J call is in doubt because the DNA end fits TRBJ1-5 better. CDR3 size: 15 residues. The germline V gene has CDR1 SGHDN and CDR2 FVKESK. DNA for the CDR3: TGTGCCAGCAGCCAAGATTCAGTGAAGAGAGATACGCAGCATTTT. It specifies CASSQDSVKRDTQHF.